This is a list of T cell receptor beta chains from one sample in a study of shared clonotypes between healthy human individuals. Clones were sequenced by immunoSEQ multiplex PCR, and TCRdb holds only the in-frame ones, with some missing. The top ten clones hold over 10% of a sample with hundreds of thousands of clones, 70% to 80% of them seen once. Sequencing was carried out using PBMCs. These receptors all stem from a woman aged 40 to 49 in good health. Some clones in this sample may be carry-over from other donors' samples. CDR3s include the opening cysteine and the closing phenylalanine or tryptophan. The D gene is left open where the match is weak. The listing skips clone size in some rows; elsewhere it reads once, few, many or a size class.

-,once,TRBV19,TRBJ1-6,CASSTGIDSPLHF,TGTGCCAGTAGTACCGGAATAGATTCACCCCTCCACTTT
TRBD2,once,TRBV4-2,TRBJ2-1,CASSQAGSSGVLADEQFF,TGTGCCAGCAGCCAAGCAGGGTCTAGCGGTGTCTTGGCTGATGAGCAGTTCTTC
TRBD1,-,TRBV2,TRBJ1-3,CASIQDRGGNTIYF,TGTGCCAGCATCCAAGACAGGGGCGGAAACACCATATATTTC
-,-,TRBV2,TRBJ2-1,CASIPGRSYNEQFF,TGTGCCAGCATCCCAGGGCGCTCCTACAATGAGCAGTTCTTC
TRBD2,-,TRBV11-2,TRBJ2-2,CASSLPPGLAGFTGELFF,TGTGCCAGCAGCTTACCCCCGGGACTAGCGGGATTCACCGGGGAGCTGTTTTTT
-,once,TRBV5-1,TRBJ2-6,CASSPSGANVLTF,TGCGCCAGCAGCCCTTCTGGGGCCAACGTCCTGACTTTC
TRBD2,-,TRBV28,TRBJ2-7,CASSTYGLAGGYEQYF,TGTGCCAGCAGTACCTACGGACTAGCGGGAGGCTACGAGCAGTACTTC
-,-,TRBV29-1,TRBJ1-1,CSVRTLQMNTEAFF,TGCAGCGTAAGGACCCTACAGATGAACACTGAAGCTTTCTTT
TRBD2,-,TRBV28,TRBJ2-7,CASRREREVYEQYF,TGTGCCAGCAGGAGGGAGCGGGAAGTCTACGAGCAGTACTTC
-,-,TRBV5-6,TRBJ2-5,CASSLAGAETQYF,TGTGCCAGCAGCTTGGCAGGGGCTGAGACCCAGTACTTC
-,-,TRBV19,TRBJ1-1,CASKGGWYTEAFF,TGTGCCAGTAAAGGGGGTTGGTACACTGAAGCTTTCTTT
-,-,TRBV11-3,TRBJ2-2,CASSQLGGPNTGELFF,TGTGCCAGCAGCCAATTGGGGGGCCCGAACACCGGGGAGCTGTTTTTT
-,-,TRBV28,TRBJ2-3,CAVLSGASTDTQYF,TGTGCCGTTCTTAGCGGAGCTAGCACAGATACGCAGTATTTT
-,-,TRBV27,TRBJ1-5,CASSQDSNQPQHF,TGTGCCAGCAGTCAGGATAGCAATCAGCCCCAGCATTTT
TRBD2,-,TRBV7-9,TRBJ2-7,CASNVIAGGEQYF,TGTGCCAGCAACGTAATAGCGGGAGGCGAGCAGTACTTC
TRBD1,-,TRBV5-1,TRBJ1-4,CASSQIPGTGVTNEKLFF,TGCGCCAGCAGCCAAATCCCCGGGACAGGGGTGACTAATGAAAAACTGTTTTTT
TRBD1,many,TRBV2,TRBJ2-7,CASSEDRGDYEQYF,TGTGCCAGCAGTGAAGACAGGGGGGACTACGAGCAGTACTTC
TRBD1,-,TRBV19,TRBJ1-5,CASSFYGTETYYSNQPQHF,TGTGCCAGTAGTTTCTACGGGACAGAAACTTATTATAGCAATCAGCCCCAGCATTTT
TRBD2,-,TRBV29-1,TRBJ2-1,CSVEGTSRVLYNEQFF,TGCAGCGTTGAGGGGACTAGCAGGGTACTGTACAATGAGCAGTTCTTC
-,-,TRBV7-2,TRBJ1-1,CASSPVRGTEAFF,TGTGCCAGCAGCCCCGTAAGGGGCACTGAAGCTTTCTTT
TRBD1,few,TRBV6-4,TRBJ1-1,CASRETGRDTEAFF,TGTGCCAGCAGAGAGACAGGGCGGGACACTGAAGCTTTCTTT
-,-,TRBV19,TRBJ2-1,CATRSWAHNEQFF,TGTGCCACCCGGAGTTGGGCGCACAATGAGCAGTTCTTC